Below, 22 T cell receptor beta chains from the same sample are listed, as sequenced in a study of human T cells and chemical hapten exposure. Stated time point: patch test 1, 2 weeks after DPC sensitization. Treatment reported: therapeutic diphenylcyclopropenone sensitization with weekly scalp DPC. Via MiXCR, TCRdb re-called the RACE reads, giving one row per CDR3 protein. Among 180,000 or so distinct CDR3 sequences listed, approximately 20% were seen once. The sequenced sample was whole blood, obtained in connection with sensitization to the hapten diphenylcyclopropenone (DPC). The receptors stem from a woman between 50 and 59 years old with alopecia areata. Some clones in this sample may be carry-over from other donors' samples.

In its sample, this clonotype was seen a few times. The V call is TRBV20-1, the J call TRBJ2-5, with TRBD2 identical over 10 bases. V gave up 3 bases and J gave up 5 bases; unmatched junction bases: 9. CDR1 and CDR2 (germline): DFQATT, SNEGSKA (reference sequence). This CDR3 has 15 residues. The CDR3 is CSASPSGRAEETQYF. The CDR3 nucleotides read TGCAGTGCTAGTCCAAGCGGGAGGGCCGAGGAGACCCAGTACTTC.

The genes are TRBV2 and TRBJ2-2; 7 nucleotides agree with TRBD1. This CDR3 spans 14 amino acids. Per germline, CDR1 SNHLY and CDR2 FYNNEI. J was trimmed by 2 bases and V by 7 bases; bases with no gene match: 4. CDR3 in DNA: TGTGCCAGCATTGACAGGGTTAACACCGGGGAGCTGTTTTTT. Residues: CASIDRVNTGELFF.

The CDR3 DNA reads as TGTGCCAGCAGCTTAGCGGGAGATCACAATGAGCAGTTCTTC. Translated: CASSLAGDHNEQFF. The chain is built from TRBV7-7 and TRBJ2-1; D possibly corresponds to TRBD2 (5 bases). This CDR3 is 14 amino acids long. Germline V gives CDR1 SSHAT, CDR2 FNYEAQ (reference sequence). V was trimmed by 0 bases and J by 5 bases, leaving 8 bases between them.

The chain employs TRBV29-1 and TRBJ2-3; unclear D gene. The length of the CDR3 is 14 residues. V lost 7 bases to trimming and J lost 3 bases, with 17 bases between them. Germline CDR1 and CDR2: SQVTM and ANQGSEA. Here the CDR3 DNA reads TGCAGCGGCACAGTTCCGATCGGGACAGATACGCAGTATTTT. Its protein product is CSGTVPIGTDTQYF.

This chain links TRBV29-1 with TRBJ1-2; no definite D call. Germline CDR1 SQVTM, CDR2 ANQGSEA. With 4 bases removed from V and 4 bases from J, the gap between germline ends came to 10 bases. CDR3 length equals 12 residues. CDR3 sequence: CSVVLHSYGYTF. The CDR3 bases are TGCAGCGTTGTTCTGCATTCCTATGGCTACACCTTC.

V is TRBV10-2 and J is TRBJ2-7; D may be TRBD2 (5 bases). From germline, CDR1 is WSHSY and CDR2 SAAADI. The CDR3 spans 17 residues. Trimming pared 2 bases from V and 2 bases from J, leaving 19 bases between. The CDR3 DNA is TGCGCCAGCAGTGAGGTCTTCGGCGGGCCCAGACCCTACGAGCAGTACTTC. The encoded protein is CASSEVFGGPRPYEQYF.

This clonotype was detected once. The rearrangement links TRBV14 to TRBJ2-2, with D uncertain. CDR3 length: 11 amino acids. V was shortened by 6 bases and J by 6 bases, with 5 bases between the two germline ends. Looked up from germline, CDR1 is SGHDN and CDR2 is FVKESK. Here the CDR3 reads CASSGAGELFF. In DNA, the CDR3 is TGTGCCAGCAGTGGGGCCGGGGAGCTGTTTTTT.

This clonotype was seen ten or more times. The J gene is TRBJ2-5, the V gene TRBV27, with 9 bases that match TRBD1. This CDR3 contains 15 residues. With V trimmed by 3 bases and J by 5 bases, 7 bases remained unmatched. Germline V gene sequence: CDR1 MNHEY, CDR2 SMNVEV (reference sequence). The CDR3 region has the DNA TGTGCCAGCAGTTTTCTACAGGGGGCTCGGGAGACCCAGTACTTC. It specifies CASSFLQGARETQYF.

The rearrangement joins TRBV5-1 to TRBJ2-5; perhaps TRBD1 as D (5 bases). Trimming cost V 4 bases and J 3 bases, with 10 bases left between them. The CDR3 covers 13 residues. Germline CDR1 is SGHRS and CDR2 is YFSETQ. The CDR3, as DNA: TGCGCCAGCAGCAGGGGAACCAAAGAGACCCAGTACTTC. Translated: CASSRGTKETQYF.

The V and J genes are TRBV20-1 and TRBJ1-1; D remains ambiguous. Germline V CDR1 and CDR2: DFQATT, SNEGSKA (reference sequence). The V and J ends lost 5 bases and 5 bases respectively, with 18 bases between them. This CDR3 has 14 amino acids. CDR3 region: CSAGKTDGQTEAFF. The CDR3 DNA is TGCAGTGCTGGAAAAACCGATGGGCAGACTGAAGCTTTCTTT.

This clonotype was seen only a few times. The chain joins TRBV6-5 to TRBJ2-3, with 7 bases identical to TRBD1. Germline CDR1 and CDR2: MNHEY and SVGAGI. The CDR3 length is 15 residues. Trimming at V came to 6 bases and at J to 2 bases, leaving 8 bases not matched to a gene. CDR3 DNA sequence: TGTGCCAGCAGACAACCGGGACAGCCCACAGATACGCAGTATTTT. The encoded protein is CASRQPGQPTDTQYF.

The CDR3 coding sequence is TGTGCCAGCAGCCAGACAGGGATGGGCAGAGAGACCCAGTACTTC. Residues: CASSQTGMGRETQYF. The chain is built from TRBV2 and TRBJ2-5; 7 bases agree with TRBD1. The CDR3 consists of 15 residues. V lost 6 bases, J lost 4 bases, and 11 bases stayed unmatched. CDR1 and CDR2 (germline): SNHLY, FYNNEI.

The chain combines TRBV7-8 with TRBJ2-7; TRBD1 matches 9 bases. V trimming: 5 bases; J trimming: 5 bases; junction bases outside the gene matches: 7. From germline, CDR1 is SGHVS and CDR2 FQNEAQ. This CDR3 contains 14 residues. DNA for the CDR3: TGTGCCAGCAGCCTGCGGACAGGGGTACACGAGCAGTACTTC. Its protein is CASSLRTGVHEQYF.

The chain links TRBV7-2 to TRBJ2-1, with 7 bases that match TRBD2. This CDR3 region has 14 residues. Germline V gene sequence: CDR1 SGHTA, CDR2 FQGNSA. Unmatched junction bases numbered 3, after V lost 5 bases and J lost 2 bases. The CDR3 DNA sequence: TGTGCCAGCAGCCACGGGACTACCTACAATGAGCAGTTCTTC. Its protein is CASSHGTTYNEQFF.

The chain carries TRBV5-1 and TRBJ2-7; TRBD2 aligns across 8 bases. Looked up from germline, CDR1 is SGHRS and CDR2 is YFSETQ. The length of the CDR3 is 16 residues. J was trimmed by 6 bases and V by 4 bases; bases with no gene match: 15. The CDR3 loop is CASSREVAGLAGEQYF. For the CDR3, the DNA is TGCGCCAGCAGCAGGGAGGTAGCGGGACTCGCTGGCGAGCAGTACTTC. The full variable domain, rest sourced from reference TRBV5-1 and TRBJ2-7, is KAGVTQTPRYLIKTRGQQVTLSCSPISGHRSVSWYQQTPGQGLQFLFEYFSETQRNKGNFPGRFSGRQFSNSRSEMNVSTLELGDSALYLCASSREVAGLAGEQYFGPGTRLTVT.

There are a few counts of this clonotype. CDR3: CSVEDRGGLKVDYGYTF. CDR3 in DNA: TGCAGCGTTGAAGATCGGGGGGGGCTAAAAGTTGACTATGGCTACACCTTC. The chain joins TRBV29-1 to TRBJ1-2, with a tentative D call TRBD1 (6 bases). The CDR3 spans 17 residues. Germline CDR1 and CDR2: SQVTM and ANQGSEA. The V and J ends lost 0 bases and 3 bases respectively, with 20 bases between them.

This clonotype was detected a few times. The chain joins TRBV7-9 to TRBJ2-1, with 8 bases aligning to TRBD1. This CDR3 is 17 amino acids long. The junction had 13 bases not matched to a gene; V was cut back by 4 bases and J by 5 bases. Germline V gene sequence: CDR1 SEHNR, CDR2 FQNEAQ (reference sequence). For the CDR3, the DNA is TGTGCCAGCAGCTCCCGGACAGGGATAGGGTTCGACAATGAGCAGTTCTTC. It is translated as CASSSRTGIGFDNEQFF. Drawing the rest from reference TRBV7-9 and TRBJ2-1, the complete variable domain is DTGVSQNPRHKITKRGQNVTFRCDPISEHNRLYWYRQTLGQGPEFLTYFQNEAQLEKSRLLSDRFSAERPKGSFSTLEIQRTEQGDSAMYLCASSSRTGIGFDNEQFFGPGTRLTVL.

The chain carries TRBV2 and TRBJ1-1; D might be TRBD1 (5 bases). The germline V and J ends were trimmed by 1 base and 5 bases, with 14 bases remaining between them. Germline CDR1 reads SNHLY; CDR2 reads FYNNEI. This CDR3 is built from 15 residues. The chain's CDR3 is CASSEDRRGWTEAFF. The CDR3 DNA is TGTGCCAGCAGTGAAGATCGAAGGGGTTGGACTGAAGCTTTCTTT.

This clonotype was counted between two and nine times. The rearrangement uses TRBV7-9 and TRBJ1-6; D is unresolved. Germline V gives CDR1 SEHNR, CDR2 FQNEAQ (reference sequence). The ends were cut back, 3 bases at V and 7 bases at J, with 4 bases in the middle. This CDR3 has 12 residues. The CDR3 coding sequence is TGTGCCAGCAGCTTTGGGAATTCACCCCTCCACTTT. Translating it yields CASSFGNSPLHF.

This clonotype was seen only a few times. The CDR3 nucleotides read TGTGCCAGCTCACCAATGGCAGGAACGAACACCGGGGAGCTGTTTTTT. This sequence encodes CASSPMAGTNTGELFF. V usage is TRBV18 and J usage is TRBJ2-2; no clear D. Germline CDR1 KGHSH, CDR2 LQKENI. CDR3 size: 16 residues. Trimming stripped 2 bases from V and 0 bases from J, with 10 bases between. Using reference TRBV18 and TRBJ2-2 for the parts outside the CDR3, the full variable domain is NAGVMQNPRHLVRRRGQEARLRCSPMKGHSHVYWYRQLPEEGLKFMVYLQKENIIDESGMPKERFSAEFPKEGPSILRIQQVVRGDSAAYFCASSPMAGTNTGELFFGEGSRLTVL.

The chain couples TRBV11-2 to TRBJ2-2, with 7 bases lining up with TRBD1. The CDR3 is 14 amino acids. In germline, CDR1 is SGHAT, CDR2 FQNNGV. Trimming removed 5 bases from V and 6 bases from J; junction bases left unmatched: 6. The CDR3 loop reads CASSQITGAGELFF. The DNA of the CDR3 is TGTGCCAGCAGCCAAATTACAGGGGCCGGGGAGCTGTTTTTT.

This clonotype occurred a few times. This chain uses TRBV6-5 with TRBJ1-2; tentatively, D is TRBD1 (6 bases). V shed 10 bases and J shed 1 base, with 19 bases lying between them. This CDR3 has 15 amino acids. The V gene's germline CDR1 is MNHEY and CDR2 SVGAGI. The CDR3 DNA sequence: TGTGCCACACTCCCAGGGGACAATCTTAACTATGGCTACACCTTC. Translating it yields CATLPGDNLNYGYTF.